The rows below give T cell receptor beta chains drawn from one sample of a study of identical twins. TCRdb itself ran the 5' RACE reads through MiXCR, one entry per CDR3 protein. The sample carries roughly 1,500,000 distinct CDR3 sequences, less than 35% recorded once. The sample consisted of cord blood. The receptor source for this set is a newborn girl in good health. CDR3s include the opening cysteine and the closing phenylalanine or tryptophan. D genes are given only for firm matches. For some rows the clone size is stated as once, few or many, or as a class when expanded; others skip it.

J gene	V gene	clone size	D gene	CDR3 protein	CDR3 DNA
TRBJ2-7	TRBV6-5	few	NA	CASSGQTFSYEQYF	TGTGCCAGCAGTGGACAGACATTCTCCTACGAGCAGTACTTC
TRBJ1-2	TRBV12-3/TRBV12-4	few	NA	CASSDRNRLLSSNYGYTF	TGTGCCAGCAGTGATAGAAACAGGCTCCTATCTTCTAACTATGGCTACACCTTC
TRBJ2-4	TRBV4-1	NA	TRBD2	CASSQVPGGAKNIQYF	TGCGCCAGCAGCCAAGTCCCGGGGGGGGCCAAAAACATTCAGTACTTC
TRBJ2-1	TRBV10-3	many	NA	CAISPSDYNEQFF	TGTGCCATCTCCCCTTCCGACTACAATGAGCAGTTCTTC
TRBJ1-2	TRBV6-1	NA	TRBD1	CASSENPGTGNRDYTF	TGTGCCAGCAGTGAAAACCCCGGGACAGGGAATCGGGACTACACCTTC
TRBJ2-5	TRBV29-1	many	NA	CSVEGSRGETQYF	TGCAGCGTTGAAGGGTCGAGGGGGGAGACCCAGTACTTC
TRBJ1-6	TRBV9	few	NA	CASSAFGGNSSYNSPLHF	TGTGCCAGCAGCGCCTTTGGCGGGAACAGCTCCTATAATTCACCCCTCCACTTT
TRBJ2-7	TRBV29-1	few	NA	CSGGGPSWYEQYF	TGCAGCGGAGGAGGACCATCTTGGTACGAGCAGTACTTC
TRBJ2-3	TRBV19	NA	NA	CASTHSPTDTQYF	TGTGCCAGTACGCACAGCCCCACAGATACGCAGTATTTT
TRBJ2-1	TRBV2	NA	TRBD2	CASRGLGRSDEQFF	TGTGCCAGCAGGGGACTAGGCCGGTCGGATGAGCAGTTCTTC